This TCR beta chain is from a study of CD8 T cells in ankylosing spondylitis. V lost 4 bases, J lost 9 bases, and 14 bases lay in between. This CDR3 has 13 amino acids. Many counts were recorded for this clonotype. The target antigen is unknown. Library preparation for TCR beta used quantitative 5'-RACE with molecular barcodes. Via MiXCR, TCRdb re-called the 5' RACE reads, giving one row per CDR3 protein. The data show some 840,000 distinct CDR3 sequences, over 9.5% seen once. Study findings and constraints: In ankylosing spondylitis blood, a motif of seven to nine highly homologous TCR beta variants appeared characteristic. Earlier studies detected some motif variants in reactive arthritis synovial fluid and blood.

Sequencing was carried out using blood, either unsorted or a sorted T cell fraction (not recorded which). This TCR came from a male donor with ankylosing spondylitis. The chain employs TRBV12-3 or TRBV12-4 and TRBJ2-3; D might be TRBD1 or TRBD2, each matching 5 bases. CDR3 in amino acids: CASSSRDLGTQYF. In DNA form, the CDR3 reads TGTGCCAGCAGTTCCCGGGACCTGGGGACGCAGTATTTT.